Ten or more counts support the clone carrying this TCR beta chain. The sample originates from a study of CD8 T cells in ankylosing spondylitis. Via MiXCR, TCRdb re-called the 5' RACE reads, giving one row per CDR3 protein. The table shows under 300,000 distinct CDR3 sequences, with around 11% occurring only once. CDR1 SQVTM and CDR2 ANQGSEA come from the germline V gene. The CDR3 has 14 residues. Trimming pared 2 bases from V and 4 bases from J, leaving 14 bases between. The sequencing sample was made of blood, either unsorted or a sorted T cell fraction (not recorded which). V and J are TRBV29-1 and TRBJ2-5; D may be TRBD1 (6 bases). The clonotype originates from a male donor with ankylosing spondylitis or in good health (not recorded which). The CDR3 coding sequence is TGCAGCGTTGAATGGACAGTGGTTGGAGAGACCCAGTACTTC. Translating gives CSVEWTVVGETQYF.